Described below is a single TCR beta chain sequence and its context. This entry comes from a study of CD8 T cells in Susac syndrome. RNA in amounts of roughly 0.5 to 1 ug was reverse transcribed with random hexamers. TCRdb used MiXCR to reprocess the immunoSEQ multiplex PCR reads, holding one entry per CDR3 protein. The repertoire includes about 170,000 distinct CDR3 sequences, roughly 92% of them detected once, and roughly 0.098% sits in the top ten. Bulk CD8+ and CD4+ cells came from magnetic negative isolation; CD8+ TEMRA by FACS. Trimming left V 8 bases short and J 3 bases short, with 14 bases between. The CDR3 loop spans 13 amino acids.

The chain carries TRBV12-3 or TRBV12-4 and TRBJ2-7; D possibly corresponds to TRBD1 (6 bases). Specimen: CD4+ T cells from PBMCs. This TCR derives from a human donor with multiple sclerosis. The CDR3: CASLVQGVYEQYF. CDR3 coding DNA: TGTGCCAGCTTAGTACAGGGCGTCTACGAGCAGTACTTC.